One sample yielded the 26 T cell receptor beta chains listed below, sequenced in a study of cytomegalovirus exposure and HLA in healthy donors. The protocol was immunoSEQ multiplex PCR, while the TCRdb copy is restricted to in-frame clones and leaves out a portion. The table records some 68,000 clones, around 95% of them present only once. Sequencing input: PBMCs. These receptors were obtained from a man between 18 and 35 years old in good health and CMV-seronegative.

The chain recombines TRBV9 with TRBJ2-2; 10 bases map to TRBD1. Germline-derived CDR1 and CDR2 are SGDLS and YYNGEE. The CDR3 is made up of 16 amino acids. Trimming took 4 bases from V and 7 from J; bases not matched to a gene: 10. This CDR3 reads CASSPPRQGANGELFF. CDR3 in DNA: TGTGCCAGCAGCCCCCCTAGACAGGGGGCCAACGGGGAGCTGTTTTTT.

The CDR3 coding sequence is TGTGCCAGCAGTTGGACAGGGAGAAATCAGCCCCAGCATTTT. Translation: CASSWTGRNQPQHF. This rearrangement joins TRBV27 to TRBJ1-5; 8 bases fit TRBD1. Germline V gene lookup returns CDR1 MNHEY and CDR2 SMNVEV (reference sequence). The CDR3 has 14 residues. Germline trimming cut 4 bases from V and 4 bases from J; bases unmatched to any gene: 3.

This clone turned up a few times. This chain uses TRBV28 with TRBJ1-2; no firm D call. Trimming removed 3 bases from V and 3 bases from J, with 11 bases in between. Germline-derived CDR1 and CDR2 are MDHEN and SYDVKM. The CDR3 is 14 residues long. The CDR3 bases are TGTGCCAGCAGTTTGGTAGCTATACACTATGGCTACACCTTC. This translates into CASSLVAIHYGYTF.

The chain carries TRBV7-2 and TRBJ2-1; D is uncertain. This CDR3 comprises 12 residues. Trimming pared 3 bases from V and 8 bases from J, leaving 8 bases between. Germline assignment: CDR1 SGHTA and CDR2 FQGNSA. CDR3 in DNA: TGTGCCAGCAGCTTGGCCGGGTATGAGCAGTTCTTC. The encoded protein is CASSLAGYEQFF.

This chain joins TRBV6-6 and TRBJ2-7; TRBD1 might be the D (6 bases). V gave up 6 bases and J gave up 2 bases, with 14 bases separating them. CDR3 length equals 14 residues. CDR1 MNHNY and CDR2 SVGAGI come from the germline V gene (reference sequence). The CDR3 DNA reads TGTGCCAGCAGCCTCGGGACACGAGCCTACGAGCAGTACTTC. Amino acids: CASSLGTRAYEQYF.

The chain has TRBV11-2 and TRBJ2-5, with D possibly being TRBD1 (6 bases). Trimming removed 7 bases from V and 3 bases from J, with 15 bases in between. CDR1 is SGHAT, CDR2 FQNNGV, per germline. This CDR3 comprises 14 residues. CDR3 bases: TGTGCCAGCAATTATGGACAGAGGGAAGAGACCCAGTACTTC. It codes for CASNYGQREETQYF.

The V gene is TRBV6-1, the J gene TRBJ2-4; no reliable D call. CDR3 length: 16 amino acids. CDR1 is MNHNS, CDR2 SASEGT, per germline. The germline V and J ends were trimmed by 1 base and 1 base, with 11 bases remaining between them. CDR3 DNA: TGTGCCAGCAGTGAAGGATCTGGCAGGGCCAAAAACATTCAGTACTTC. It is translated as CASSEGSGRAKNIQYF.

The genes are TRBV6-5 and TRBJ1-6; no definite D call. Germline CDR1 and CDR2: MNHEY and SVGAGI. The CDR3 has 11 amino acids. The V gene lost 4 bases and the J gene lost 8 bases, with 3 bases spanning the gap. The CDR3 coding sequence is TGTGCCAGCAGTTCTCATTCACCCCTCCACTTT. This encodes CASSSHSPLHF.

CDR3 sequence (DNA): TGTGCAAGTCGCCTCAAATTTTCGAGCTCCTACAATGAGCAGTTCTTC. It translates to CASRLKFSSSYNEQFF. The chain has TRBV12-2 and TRBJ2-1; TRBD2, the table's D call, lacks a check against the DNA. TRBV12-2 is flagged as a pseudogene. The CDR3 covers 16 residues.

V and J are TRBV7-2 and TRBJ2-1; a possible D gene is TRBD2 (5 bases). The CDR3 extends over 14 amino acids. V gave up 2 bases and J gave up 9 bases, with 14 bases separating them. Germline V gene lookup returns CDR1 SGHTA and CDR2 FQGNSA. CDR3 sequence: CASSLSGPLGEQFF. In nucleotides, the CDR3 is TGTGCCAGCAGCTTAAGCGGACCCCTCGGTGAGCAGTTCTTC.

The CDR3: CASSIGTASGNTIYF. CDR3 sequence (DNA): TGCGCCAGCAGCATAGGGACAGCCTCTGGAAACACCATATATTTT. The V and J genes are TRBV5-1 and TRBJ1-3; TRBD1 aligns across 7 bases. J gave up 0 bases and V 4 bases, and 4 bases lay outside the gene matches. The germline V gene has CDR1 SGHRS and CDR2 YFSETQ. The CDR3 is 15 amino acids.

This clone was seen only once. The CDR3: CASSHPTGGTNYGYTF. The CDR3 DNA is TGTGCCAGCAGCCATCCAACGGGGGGCACCAACTATGGCTACACCTTC. V usage is TRBV7-9 and J usage is TRBJ1-2, with a weak D call TRBD1 (6 bases). Per germline, CDR1 SEHNR and CDR2 FQNEAQ (reference sequence). V lost 5 bases, J lost 2 bases, and 18 bases lay in between. The CDR3 contains 16 residues.

The chain couples TRBV20-1 to TRBJ1-2; the D is unclear. Germline-derived CDR1 and CDR2 are DFQATT and SNEGSKA (reference sequence). There are 11 residues in the CDR3. V lost 6 bases and J 6 bases, leaving 11 bases between the germline ends. The CDR3 region is CSAVPRNGYTF. Here the CDR3 DNA reads TGCAGTGCCGTTCCGAGAAATGGCTACACCTTC.

The genes are TRBV19 and TRBJ2-1, with TRBD1 identical over 8 bases. The CDR3 consists of 15 residues. V was pared by 3 bases and J by 5 bases, with 6 bases of the junction left unmatched. Germline CDR1 reads LNHDA; CDR2 reads SQIVND (reference sequence). CDR3 loop: CASSIRTGTHNEQFF. CDR3 sequence (DNA): TGTGCCAGTAGTATTAGGACAGGGACCCACAATGAGCAGTTCTTC.

This chain uses TRBV29-1 with TRBJ1-2; 8 bases fit TRBD1. CDR3 length: 12 residues. The germline gives CDR1 SQVTM, CDR2 ANQGSEA. With V trimmed by 7 bases and J by 4 bases, 5 bases remained unmatched. The CDR3 DNA follows: TGCAGCGCTGGACAGGGATCCTATGGCTACACCTTC. Amino acids: CSAGQGSYGYTF. Using reference TRBV29-1 and TRBJ1-2 for the parts outside the CDR3, the full variable domain is SAVISQKPSRDICQRGTSLTIQCQVDSQVTMMFWYRQQPGQSLTLIATANQGSEATYESGFVIDKFPISRPNLTFSTLTVSNMSPEDSSIYLCSAGQGSYGYTFGSGTRLTVV.

CDR3 loop: CASSERRLIGYTF. The CDR3 DNA reads TGTGCCAGCAGTGAAAGAAGACTTATTGGCTACACCTTC. This chain joins TRBV6-1 and TRBJ1-2, with D unresolved. The V end lost 2 bases, the J end lost 7 bases, and 11 bases lay between the germline ends. This CDR3 has 13 amino acids. Germline-derived CDR1 and CDR2 are MNHNS and SASEGT.

The genes are TRBV2 and TRBJ2-7; 9 bases fit TRBD1. This CDR3 has 13 residues. V shed 4 bases and J 7 bases; nucleotides not matched to a gene: 5. Germline V CDR1 and CDR2: SNHLY, FYNNEI. In DNA form, the CDR3 reads TGTGCCAGCAGTGGAGGGACAGGGTGGGAGCAGTACTTC. Protein product: CASSGGTGWEQYF. Full variable domain (rest looked up from reference TRBV2 and TRBJ2-7): EPEVTQTPSHQVTQMGQEVILRCVPISNHLYFYWYRQILGQKVEFLVSFYNNEISEKSEIFDDQFSVERPDGSNFTLKIRSTKLEDSAMYFCASSGGTGWEQYFGPGTRLTVT.

This clone has just one count. The genes are TRBV2 and TRBJ1-2, with unresolved D. Germline assignment: CDR1 SNHLY and CDR2 FYNNEI. The CDR3 has 12 amino acids. V was clipped by 3 bases and J by 5 bases, with 7 bases between them. CDR3 amino acids: CASSDTGYGYTF. The CDR3 DNA follows: TGTGCCAGCAGTGATACGGGGTATGGCTACACCTTC.

There are a few counts of this clone. This chain joins TRBV30 and TRBJ2-3; 9 nucleotides match TRBD2. This CDR3 has 15 residues. CDR1 and CDR2 from the germline V gene are GTSNPN and SVGIG (reference sequence). After removal of 0 bases from V and 1 base from J, the junction contained 2 bases not matched to a gene. CDR3 in amino acids: CAWSVRTSGTDTQYF. CDR3 coding DNA: TGTGCCTGGAGTGTGAGGACTAGCGGCACAGATACGCAGTATTTT.

This clone has just one count. This rearrangement joins TRBV7-9 to TRBJ1-3; D is perhaps TRBD1 (5 bases). The CDR3 totals 16 residues. Germline V gives CDR1 SEHNR, CDR2 FQNEAQ (reference sequence). V shed 1 base and J shed 3 bases, with 13 bases lying between them. The CDR3 loop reads CASSLEVGQSGNTIYF. The CDR3 DNA is TGTGCCAGCAGCTTAGAGGTGGGGCAAAGTGGAAACACCATATATTTT. Variable domain in full (rest from reference TRBV7-9 and TRBJ1-3): DTGVSQNPRHKITKRGQNVTFRCDPISEHNRLYWYRQTLGQGPEFLTYFQNEAQLEKSRLLSDRFSAERPKGSFSTLEIQRTEQGDSAMYLCASSLEVGQSGNTIYFGEGSWLTVV.

The chain has TRBV6-1 and TRBJ1-2; possibly TRBD1 for D (5 bases). The germline V gene has CDR1 MNHNS and CDR2 SASEGT. CDR3 length: 12 residues. The V end lost 4 bases, the J end lost 8 bases, and 11 bases lay between the germline ends. The CDR3 here is CASSVGLGGYTF. CDR3 in DNA: TGTGCCAGCAGTGTGGGACTTGGGGGCTACACCTTC.

Concerning this clone itself: One end of the junction varies from germline; a read error may be responsible. The chain links TRBV6-1 to TRBJ2-1; 7 nucleotides line up with TRBD2. Germline V gene lookup returns CDR1 MNHNS and CDR2 SASEGT. The CDR3 length is 15 residues. Written as DNA, the CDR3 is TGTGCCCGCAGCAAAAGGGGCGGGAGTGAAAATGAGCAGTTCTTC. Its translation: CARSKRGGSENEQFF.

V gene TRBV18 combines with J gene TRBJ1-5; D is unclear. V shed 4 bases and J shed 1 base, with 14 bases lying between them. Per the germline V gene, CDR1 is KGHSH and CDR2 is LQKENI. The CDR3 runs 16 residues. CDR3 protein: CASSQYVGQSNQPQHF. The CDR3 coding sequence is TGTGCCAGCTCACAGTATGTGGGCCAGAGCAATCAGCCCCAGCATTTT.

This sequence joins TRBV6-5 and TRBJ1-5, with 7 bases identical to TRBD1. This CDR3 comprises 15 residues. V was clipped by 4 bases and J by 6 bases; unmatched bases: 9. Germline CDR1 and CDR2: MNHEY and SVGAGI. The CDR3 DNA reads TGTGCCAGCAGTTCCGCGACAGGGTCGGGTCAGCCCCAGCATTTT. It yields the protein CASSSATGSGQPQHF.

The chain joins TRBV19 to TRBJ1-5, with 10 bases matching TRBD1. With 8 bases clipped from V and 6 bases from J, the junction kept 4 bases outside the gene matches. This CDR3 contains 13 residues. CDR1 is LNHDA and CDR2 is SQIVND in the germline V gene (reference sequence). The CDR3 here is CASRQGAGQPQHF. The DNA for the CDR3 is TGTGCCAGTCGACAGGGGGCAGGTCAGCCCCAGCATTTT.

V gene TRBV19 combines with J gene TRBJ1-4; D is ambiguous. V was shortened by 4 bases and J by 7 bases, with 13 bases between the two germline ends. The CDR3 runs 14 residues. The germline V gene encodes CDR1 LNHDA and CDR2 SQIVND (reference sequence). CDR3 amino acids: CASSKEKAFEKLFF. The CDR3 bases are TGTGCCAGTAGTAAGGAGAAGGCATTTGAAAAACTGTTTTTT.